Listed here is a single T cell receptor beta chain. The antigen is undetermined. The sample originates from a study of graft-versus-host responses after intestinal transplantation. Assay: immunoSEQ multiplex PCR; the TCRdb copy retains only in-frame clones and omits some. The table has about 41,000 clones, 85% to 95% seen once. V was pared by 3 bases and J by 2 bases, with 3 bases between. Germline-derived CDR1 and CDR2 are MGHRA and YSYEKL. This CDR3 is 12 amino acids long. The source is a human donor who was the organ donor for an intestinal transplant. The genes are TRBV4-1 and TRBJ2-3; no clear D gene. The sequences come from unstimulated CD8+ T cells sorted from spleen or lymph node cells, collected before transplant. CDR3 nucleotides: TGCGCCAGCAGCCATCCCACAGATACGCAGTATTTT. This encodes CASSHPTDTQYF.